Below, 19 T cell receptor beta chains from the same sample are listed, as sequenced in a study of graft-versus-host responses after intestinal transplantation. Which antigens these TCRs recognize remains unknown. TCRdb keeps only in-frame clones here, not all; method: immunoSEQ multiplex PCR. The table lists 130,000 to 150,000 clones, approximately 91% of them singletons. The starting material was unstimulated CD4+ T cells sorted from spleen or lymph node cells, obtained before intestinal transplant. The receptors shown here come from a human donor who received an intestinal transplant.

Turning to this clone: Different DNA sequences within this sample yield the same CDR3. This chain joins TRBV4-1 and TRBJ2-7, with D possibly matching TRBD2 (7 bases). The V and J ends lost 3 bases and 2 bases respectively, with 11 bases between them. The CDR3 loop spans 14 amino acids. Germline values: CDR1 MGHRA, CDR2 YSYEKL. The CDR3 region has the DNA TGCGCCAGCAGCCAGGAGGGGGGGACCTACGAGCAGTACTTC. Encoded protein: CASSQEGGTYEQYF.

The rearrangement joins TRBV27 to TRBJ1-5; 9 bases are shared with TRBD1. With 5 bases clipped from V and 7 bases from J, the junction kept 9 bases outside the gene matches. The CDR3 consists of 15 residues. CDR1 is MNHEY and CDR2 is SMNVEV in the germline V gene (reference sequence). The CDR3 protein is CASSPRTGVDQPQHF. CDR3 DNA: TGTGCCAGCAGTCCTAGGACAGGGGTAGACCAGCCCCAGCATTTT.

This chain links TRBV10-3 with TRBJ2-6; 11 nucleotides line up with TRBD2. Germline loops: CDR1 ENHRY, CDR2 SYGVKD. The CDR3 length is 19 residues. V lost 2 bases, J lost 4 bases, and 10 bases stayed unmatched. Written as DNA, the CDR3 is TGTGCCATCAGTGAGCCCGCCCTAGCGGGAGGAGAAGGGGCCAACGTCCTGACTTTC. It codes for CAISEPALAGGEGANVLTF.

The chain links TRBV19 to TRBJ2-5; TRBD2 matches at 9 bases. The J call is in doubt because the DNA end fits TRBJ2-7 better. The length of the CDR3 is 17 residues. Looked up from germline, CDR1 is LNHDA and CDR2 is SQIVND (reference sequence). The CDR3 spells CASSIGSSGTIQYEQYF. The CDR3, as DNA: TGTGCCAGTAGTATTGGGTCTAGCGGGACCATACAGTACGAGCAGTACTTC.

The CDR3 is CASSFSGGNTEAFF. The DNA of the CDR3 is TGTGCCAGCAGTTTTTCAGGGGGGAACACTGAAGCTTTCTTT. The V gene is TRBV27, the J gene TRBJ1-1; 7 nucleotides align to TRBD1. Per the germline V gene, CDR1 is MNHEY and CDR2 is SMNVEV (reference sequence). The V gene end was trimmed by 3 bases and the J gene end by 1 base; junction bases not matched to a gene: 2. The CDR3 extends over 14 amino acids.

The V gene is TRBV28, the J gene TRBJ1-4; D gene ambiguous. The germline V gene encodes CDR1 MDHEN and CDR2 SYDVKM. The germline V and J ends were trimmed by 6 bases and 7 bases, with 6 bases remaining between them. The CDR3 is 11 amino acids. CDR3 bases: TGTGCCAGCAGGGAATCTGAAAAACTGTTTTTT. Translated, it gives CASRESEKLFF. Drawing the rest from reference TRBV28 and TRBJ1-4, the complete variable domain is DVKVTQSSRYLVKRTGEKVFLECVQDMDHENMFWYRQDPGLGLRLIYFSYDVKMKEKGDIPEGYSVSREKKERFSLILESASTNQTSMYLCASRESEKLFFGSGTQLSVL.

V gene TRBV10-1 combines with J gene TRBJ2-5, with D unresolved. The J call is in doubt because the DNA end fits TRBJ2-7 better. The CDR3 sequence is 9 residues long. Germline V lookup: CDR1 WNHNN, CDR2 SYGVQD (reference sequence). The CDR3 nucleotides read TGCGCCAGAAAATACGAGCAGTACTTC. Amino acids: CARKYEQYF.

The V gene is TRBV7-8, the J gene TRBJ1-2; D is possibly TRBD1 (6 bases). Trimming cost V 3 bases and J 8 bases, with 22 bases left between them. The CDR3 contains 16 residues. Germline V lookup: CDR1 SGHVS, CDR2 FQNEAQ. CDR3 DNA: TGTGCCAGCAGCTTCGTAGGGGGGGCGCGAGCAACGGGCTACACCTTC. This sequence encodes CASSFVGGARATGYTF.

The CDR3 DNA is TGCGCCAGCAGCCGCGGACCGGCAGGGTCGCCTCAGCCCCAGCATTTT. Translation: CASSRGPAGSPQPQHF. The chain links TRBV5-1 to TRBJ1-5, with D possibly being TRBD1 (5 bases). From germline, CDR1 is SGHRS and CDR2 YFSETQ. V was trimmed by 4 bases and J by 6 bases, leaving 20 bases between them. The CDR3 totals 16 residues.

The chain carries TRBV28 and TRBJ2-7; maybe TRBD1 (6 bases). The CDR3 covers 12 residues. V lost 7 bases, J lost 4 bases, and 11 bases lay in between. The germline gives CDR1 MDHEN, CDR2 SYDVKM. The DNA of the CDR3 is TGTGCCAGCACTGTAGGGGGTTACGAGCAGTACTTC. This gives the protein CASTVGGYEQYF.

This chain connects TRBV5-3 to TRBJ2-6, with unresolved D. TRBV5-3 is an ORF; its function is uncertain. Trimming shortened V by 4 bases and J by 0 bases, and 17 bases separated the two germline ends. The CDR3 has 18 residues. The CDR3 loop reads CARSHRTSRSSGANVLTF. The CDR3 DNA reads as TGTGCCAGAAGCCACCGCACCTCACGGTCCTCTGGGGCCAACGTCCTGACTTTC.

The chain recombines TRBV27 with TRBJ2-5; possibly TRBD2 for D (5 bases). This CDR3 region has 10 residues. V shed 5 bases and J shed 9 bases, with 7 bases lying between them. From germline, CDR1 is MNHEY and CDR2 SMNVEV (reference sequence). The chain's CDR3 is CASSLGAQYF. In DNA, the CDR3 is TGTGCCAGCAGTCTCGGGGCCCAGTACTTC.

This clone was seen once. The rearrangement uses TRBV14 and TRBJ2-5; 10 bases map to TRBD2. The CDR3 is 15 residues long. The germline V gene has CDR1 SGHDN and CDR2 FVKESK. Trimming at V came to 2 bases and at J to 5 bases, leaving 5 bases not matched to a gene. This CDR3 reads CASSQRAGGIETQYF. The CDR3 bases are TGTGCCAGCAGCCAAAGAGCGGGGGGGATCGAGACCCAGTACTTC.

The sample holds one count of this clone. This CDR3 is CASSAGTGAQFF. The CDR3 DNA follows: TGTGCCAGCAGCGCCGGGACTGGGGCGCAGTTCTTC. The chain combines TRBV6-4 with TRBJ2-1, with TRBD2 as a possible D gene (6 bases). This CDR3 spans 12 amino acids. V shed 6 bases and J shed 12 bases, with 15 bases lying between them. CDR1 and CDR2 (germline): MRHNA, SNTAGT.

This chain uses TRBV7-9 with TRBJ1-1; unclear D gene. Trimming stripped 5 bases from V and 1 base from J, with 11 bases between. The CDR3 consists of 14 residues. Germline CDR1 reads SEHNR; CDR2 reads FQNEAQ (reference sequence). This CDR3 reads CASSKERKNTEAFF. DNA of the CDR3: TGTGCCAGCAGCAAAGAACGGAAGAACACTGAAGCTTTCTTT.

The V call is TRBV7-6, the J call TRBJ1-1, with a tentative D call TRBD1 (6 bases). V dropped 5 bases and J dropped 6 bases, with 19 bases sitting between them. The CDR3 sequence is 15 residues long. Germline assignment: CDR1 SGHVS and CDR2 FNYEAQ. The CDR3 protein is CASSQKKREGAEAFF. The CDR3 bases are TGTGCCAGCAGCCAAAAAAAAAGGGAGGGGGCTGAAGCTTTCTTT.

V usage is TRBV30 and J usage is TRBJ1-2, with 9 bases matching TRBD1. The CDR3 spans 14 residues. J was trimmed by 8 bases and V by 1 base; bases with no gene match: 8. Per the germline V gene, CDR1 is GTSNPN and CDR2 is SVGIG (reference sequence). The CDR3 bases are TGTGCCTGGAGTGGCCCCGGGACAGGGAAAGGCTACACCTTC. Residues: CAWSGPGTGKGYTF.

This sequence joins TRBV7-3 and TRBJ2-1, with 14 bases aligning to TRBD2. The length of the CDR3 is 17 residues. V was pared by 5 bases and J by 6 bases, with 9 bases of the junction left unmatched. Germline-derived CDR1 and CDR2 are SGHTA and FQGTGA. The CDR3, as DNA: TGTGCCAGCAGCCTCAACCCGGGACTAGCGGGAGCCAATGAGCAGTTCTTC. Translating it yields CASSLNPGLAGANEQFF. The whole variable domain, filled in from reference TRBV7-3 and TRBJ2-1, reads GAGVSQTPSNKVTEKGKYVELRCDPISGHTALYWYRQSLGQGPEFLIYFQGTGAADDSGLPNDRFFAVRPEGSVSTLKIQRTERGDSAVYLCASSLNPGLAGANEQFFGPGTRLTVL.

The V gene is TRBV18, the J gene TRBJ2-3; a possible D gene is TRBD2 (6 bases). Trimming removed 3 bases at V and 4 bases at J, with 14 bases between. The CDR3 sequence is 15 residues long. The germline V gene encodes CDR1 KGHSH and CDR2 LQKENI. The CDR3 DNA sequence: TGTGCCAGCTCACCGAGTCTAGCGACAGCAGATACGCAGTATTTT. This gives the protein CASSPSLATADTQYF.